Listed below are T cell receptor beta chains from one sample, sequenced in a study of blood T cell repertoires in COVID-19. Generated by immunoSEQ multiplex PCR, the TCRdb table keeps only in-frame clones and is missing some. The sample consists of some 330,000 clones, 70% to 90% of them appearing once. Sequencing was done on a sample of PBMCs or T cells enriched from blood (not recorded which). The receptors shown here come from a man aged 25-45 years who had recovered from COVID-19. The conserved cysteine and the conserved F or W are not part of the CDR3 here. D genes are given only for firm matches.

D gene: TRBD2; J gene: TRBJ2-3; V gene: TRBV4-1; CDR3 protein: ASSQPGLAGPDTQY
D gene: NA; J gene: TRBJ1-4; V gene: TRBV6-5; CDR3 protein: ASSLYRSNEKLF
D gene: NA; J gene: TRBJ1-6; V gene: TRBV2; CDR3 protein: ASSSDQVHLH
D gene: NA; J gene: TRBJ2-7; V gene: TRBV25-1; CDR3 protein: ASSHARPAYEQY
D gene: NA; J gene: TRBJ2-7; V gene: TRBV5-4; CDR3 protein: ASARGDSSYEQY
D gene: NA; J gene: TRBJ2-1; V gene: TRBV9; CDR3 protein: ASSATVSEQF
D gene: TRBD1; J gene: TRBJ2-1; V gene: TRBV5-1; CDR3 protein: ASSLGDRAYNEQF
D gene: NA; J gene: TRBJ1-1; V gene: TRBV7-2; CDR3 protein: ASSRQWRNTEAF
D gene: NA; J gene: TRBJ1-4; V gene: TRBV10-2; CDR3 protein: ASSGQAEKLF
D gene: TRBD1; J gene: TRBJ1-5; V gene: TRBV27; CDR3 protein: ASATGQGNNQPQH
D gene: TRBD1; J gene: TRBJ1-1; V gene: TRBV11-2; CDR3 protein: ASSRRDRVDTEAF
D gene: NA; J gene: TRBJ2-7; V gene: TRBV5-4; CDR3 protein: ASSLRGFSYEQY
D gene: TRBD2; J gene: TRBJ2-3; V gene: TRBV9; CDR3 protein: ASSPRLAGETDTQY
D gene: NA; J gene: TRBJ1-3; V gene: TRBV14; CDR3 protein: ASSQDWPGSLSGNTIY
D gene: NA; J gene: TRBJ1-5; V gene: TRBV27; CDR3 protein: ASSPLGEPQH
D gene: NA; J gene: TRBJ2-5; V gene: TRBV11-3; CDR3 protein: ASSQSNQETQY
D gene: TRBD1; J gene: TRBJ1-2; V gene: TRBV2; CDR3 protein: TSNDRGEGYT
D gene: TRBD1; J gene: TRBJ1-2; V gene: TRBV5-5; CDR3 protein: ASSLTVGTADLSSSGYT
D gene: NA; J gene: TRBJ1-5; V gene: TRBV28; CDR3 protein: ASSLRGGGLGPQH
D gene: TRBD2; J gene: TRBJ2-1; V gene: TRBV7-6; CDR3 protein: ASSSYSGSGNEQF
D gene: TRBD1; J gene: TRBJ2-6; V gene: TRBV25-1; CDR3 protein: ASSPGQGYAGANVLT
D gene: NA; J gene: TRBJ1-3; V gene: TRBV4-1; CDR3 protein: ASSQLLAGGNTIY
D gene: NA; J gene: TRBJ1-1; V gene: TRBV5-1; CDR3 protein: ASSLVGSDRKAF
D gene: NA; J gene: TRBJ1-6; V gene: TRBV11-2; CDR3 protein: ASSLGPLGNSPLH
D gene: TRBD1; J gene: TRBJ1-4; V gene: TRBV7-2; CDR3 protein: ASSSTGATNEKLF
D gene: NA; J gene: TRBJ1-2; V gene: TRBV5-4; CDR3 protein: ASSLGFEYGYT
D gene: NA; J gene: TRBJ2-3; V gene: TRBV7-9; CDR3 protein: ASSSGSERDTQY
D gene: TRBD2; J gene: TRBJ2-1; V gene: TRBV24-1; CDR3 protein: ATSAPKMTGRDEQF
D gene: NA; J gene: TRBJ1-4; V gene: TRBV7-9; CDR3 protein: ASSLGGLPEKLF
D gene: TRBD1; J gene: TRBJ1-2; V gene: TRBV28; CDR3 protein: ASSRQGASYGYT
D gene: TRBD1; J gene: TRBJ2-7; V gene: TRBV19; CDR3 protein: ASSYRDRDYEQY
D gene: TRBD1; J gene: TRBJ2-3; V gene: TRBV10-2; CDR3 protein: ASSDQGASTDTQY
D gene: NA; J gene: TRBJ1-2; V gene: TRBV27; CDR3 protein: ASSSLPQNYGYT
D gene: NA; J gene: TRBJ1-5; V gene: TRBV4-1; CDR3 protein: ASSHHPGVGQPQH
D gene: TRBD1; J gene: TRBJ2-2; V gene: TRBV6-5; CDR3 protein: ASSYGDRGYRELF
D gene: NA; J gene: TRBJ1-1; V gene: TRBV28; CDR3 protein: ASSATGENTEAF
D gene: NA; J gene: TRBJ1-2; V gene: TRBV11-2; CDR3 protein: ASERWGGYGYT
D gene: NA; J gene: TRBJ1-1; V gene: TRBV3-1/TRBV3-2; CDR3 protein: ASSQGGGRLAEAF
D gene: NA; J gene: TRBJ1-2; V gene: TRBV5-1; CDR3 protein: ASTQDNYGYT
D gene: NA; J gene: TRBJ1-5; V gene: TRBV18; CDR3 protein: ASSPPLGAVSNQPQH
D gene: TRBD1; J gene: TRBJ2-5; V gene: TRBV24-1; CDR3 protein: ATSDWDRTNQETQY
D gene: TRBD1; J gene: TRBJ1-2; V gene: TRBV5-4; CDR3 protein: ASSPRGGTGTYGYT
D gene: TRBD2; J gene: TRBJ2-1; V gene: TRBV10-3; CDR3 protein: AISEAGGLISEQF
D gene: NA; J gene: TRBJ1-2; V gene: TRBV18; CDR3 protein: ASSPGQNNYGYT
D gene: TRBD2; J gene: TRBJ2-7; V gene: TRBV3-1/TRBV3-2; CDR3 protein: ASSATPGLAGTSYEQY
D gene: TRBD1; J gene: TRBJ1-4; V gene: TRBV3-1/TRBV3-2; CDR3 protein: ASSQAGQGAVNEKLF
D gene: TRBD1; J gene: TRBJ1-4; V gene: TRBV10-2; CDR3 protein: ASSEQGNEKLF
D gene: NA; J gene: TRBJ1-5; V gene: TRBV15; CDR3 protein: ATSTTISNQPQH
D gene: TRBD2; J gene: TRBJ2-5; V gene: TRBV12-3/TRBV12-4; CDR3 protein: ASTWGGETQY
D gene: TRBD2; J gene: TRBJ2-7; V gene: TRBV7-2; CDR3 protein: ASSLSGIEVEQY
D gene: NA; J gene: TRBJ2-6; V gene: TRBV2; CDR3 protein: ASGKRGGSGANVLT
D gene: NA; J gene: TRBJ1-1; V gene: TRBV30; CDR3 protein: AWSRTRVVPEAF
D gene: TRBD1; J gene: TRBJ1-4; V gene: TRBV3-1/TRBV3-2; CDR3 protein: ASSQDPPGWTGAGEKLF
D gene: NA; J gene: TRBJ1-2; V gene: TRBV27; CDR3 protein: ASSYRENYGYT
D gene: TRBD1; J gene: TRBJ1-6; V gene: TRBV7-9; CDR3 protein: ASSYDRGNSPLH
D gene: TRBD2; J gene: TRBJ2-7; V gene: TRBV19; CDR3 protein: ASTERDDGYEQY
D gene: NA; J gene: TRBJ1-5; V gene: TRBV19; CDR3 protein: ASSSYPTVSNQPQH
D gene: NA; J gene: TRBJ1-5; V gene: TRBV28; CDR3 protein: ASSLPSASNQPQH
D gene: TRBD2; J gene: TRBJ2-1; V gene: TRBV4-1; CDR3 protein: ASSPRLAAGNNEQF
D gene: NA; J gene: TRBJ1-3; V gene: TRBV29-1; CDR3 protein: SVSLYASGNTIY